The sequence of this TCR beta chain was determined in a study of T-cell reconstitution after alpha-beta-depleted transplantation in children (dated by TCRdb to 2016 to 2018). Background on the whole study: Using TCR repertoire profiling, the study followed T-cell immune reconstitution in a quantitative way in children after TCRalphabeta/CD19-depleted allogeneic hematopoietic cell transplantation.

Library construction relied on PCR. The listed sequencing device is Illumina HiSeq 2500. Molecular barcoding was employed in the preparation of TCR libraries, with unique molecular identifiers being used to normalize TCRbeta repertoire quantification. TCRdb reprocessed the public reads (quality trimming at Q25 with fastp, clone calling with MiXCR) and kept in-frame beta chains. For every CDR3 protein sequence, its rows merge into one entry that carries the most common genes and DNA. This sample comprises a few hundred thousand distinct CDR3 sequences, around 27% of them detected only once. Together, the top ten hold less than 40% of the sample. Study-level results and caveats: The apparently early alphabetaT-cell count recovery about two months after transplant was reportedly dependent on only several hundred rapidly expanded clones derived from non-depleted graft cells. In some patients, the high TCRbeta diversity seen at day 60 was put down to recipient T cells and intrathymic progenitors that had survived conditioning. Hyperexpanded clone frequencies declined over subsequent months; after one year, T-cell counts and TCRbeta diversity were mostly attributed to newly produced T cells.

This clonotype was detected only a few times. What this receptor recognizes is not known. No much larger clonotype is one base removed from it; base qualities were not supplied. Based on the germline V gene, the CDR1 and CDR2 sequences are ENHRY and SYGVKD. V was cut back by 6 bases and J by 0 bases, leaving a gap of 12 bases between them. Its CDR3 holds 15 amino acids, cysteine through phenylalanine. Only the CDR3 DNA stays, 45 bases, in frame from base 1. What the treatment or condition label conveys for this sample: allogeneic hematopoietic cell transplantation with graft depleted of TCRalphabeta T cells and CD19 B cells. Transplant recipients were children who received TCRalphabeta/CD19-depleted allogeneic hematopoietic cell grafts.

The material was PBMCs, obtained before TCRalphabeta/CD19-depleted stem cell transplant. This sequence was found in a boy in the first two years of life with Wiskott-Aldrich syndrome, due to receive a stem cell transplant. In this chain, TRBV10-3 is recombined with TRBJ2-1; a confident D gene designation cannot be given. The CDR3 protein sequence reads: CAIRGSKSSYNEQFF. The DNA sequence is as follows: TGTGCCATCAGAGGGTCCAAAAGCTCCTACAATGAGCAGTTCTTC.